This T cell receptor (beta chain) was found in a study of CD8 T cells in ankylosing spondylitis. This clonotype was detected a few times. Antigen unknown. The CDR3 has 14 residues. Germline CDR1 and CDR2: KGHSH and LQKENI. After removal of 0 bases from V and 10 bases from J, the junction contained 4 bases not matched to a gene. Library preparation for TCR beta used quantitative 5'-RACE with molecular barcodes. TCRdb processed the 5' RACE reads anew with MiXCR; each CDR3 protein has one entry. The sample lists 470,000 or so distinct CDR3 sequences, 25% to 30% occurring once. Overall study results and limits: The study identified a TCR beta motif of under ten highly homologous variants that appeared characteristic of ankylosing spondylitis blood. Clones linked to disease were reported to show significant enrichment in matched ankylosing spondylitis synovial fluid.

The source of this sequence is a male donor with ankylosing spondylitis. The chain recombines TRBV18 with TRBJ2-1; TRBD1 matches at 9 bases. Sequences were obtained from blood, either unsorted or a sorted T cell fraction (not recorded which). DNA of the CDR3: TGTGCCAGCTCACCACCCACAGGGGGCAGGGAGCAGTTCTTC. This translates into CASSPPTGGREQFF.